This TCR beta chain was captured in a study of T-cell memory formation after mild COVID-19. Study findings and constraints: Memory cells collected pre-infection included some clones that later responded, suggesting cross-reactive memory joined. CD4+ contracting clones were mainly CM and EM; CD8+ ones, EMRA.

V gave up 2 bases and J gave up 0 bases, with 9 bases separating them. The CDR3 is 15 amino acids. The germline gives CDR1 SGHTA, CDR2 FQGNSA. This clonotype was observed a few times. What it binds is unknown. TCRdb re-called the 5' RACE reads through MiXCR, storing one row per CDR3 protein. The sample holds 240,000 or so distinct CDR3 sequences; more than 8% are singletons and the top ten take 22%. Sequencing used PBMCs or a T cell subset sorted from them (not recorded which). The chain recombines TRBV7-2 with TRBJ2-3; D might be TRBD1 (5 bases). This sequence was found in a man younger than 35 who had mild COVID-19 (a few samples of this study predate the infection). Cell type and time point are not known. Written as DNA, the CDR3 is TGTGCCAGCAGCTTACCCCCAGGGAGCACAGATACGCAGTATTTT. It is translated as CASSLPPGSTDTQYF.